The clone carrying this TCR beta chain was observed many times. Via MiXCR, TCRdb re-called the RT-PCR reads, giving one row per CDR3 protein. The sample records around 750,000 distinct CDR3 sequences, 21% being singletons. This sample was taken from a study of response to subunit inactivated influenza vaccine. The CDR3 is made up of 13 amino acids. V was pared by 4 bases and J by 3 bases, with 10 bases between. This sequence was found in a man between 45 and 60 years old who received an inactivated influenza vaccine. Sequencing used PBMCs from blood, obtained 5 to 6 days after vaccination. The chain couples TRBV12-3 or TRBV12-4 to TRBJ2-7; D perhaps matches TRBD1 (6 bases). For the CDR3, the DNA is TGTGCCAGCAGTTCCACGGACAGCTACGAGCAGTACTTC. Its protein is CASSSTDSYEQYF.